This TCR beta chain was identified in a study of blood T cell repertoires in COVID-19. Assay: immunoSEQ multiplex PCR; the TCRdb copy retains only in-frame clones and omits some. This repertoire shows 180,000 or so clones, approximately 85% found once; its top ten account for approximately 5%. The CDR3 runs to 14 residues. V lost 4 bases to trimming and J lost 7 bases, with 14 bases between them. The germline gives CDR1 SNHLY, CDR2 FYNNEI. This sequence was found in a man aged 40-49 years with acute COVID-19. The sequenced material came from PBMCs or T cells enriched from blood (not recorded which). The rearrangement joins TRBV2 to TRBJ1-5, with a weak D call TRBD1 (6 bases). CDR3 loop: CASSGTGSGQPQHF. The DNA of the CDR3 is TGTGCCAGCAGTGGAACAGGGTCGGGGCAGCCCCAGCATTTT.